This TCR beta chain was recovered during a study of regulatory T cells in long-lasting Graves disease. Study-wide context: Antithyroid drug intake by newly diagnosed Graves' patients had lasted under 3 months.

Time point indicated: newly diagnosed GD, antithyroid drugs for less than 3 months. PBMC RNA served as the TCR library source. To make TCR beta libraries, researchers used iRepertoire HTBI primers and Arm-PCR of CDR3 regions. One entry per CDR3 protein, called by TCRdb with MiXCR from the multiplex PCR reads. The sample lists around 420,000 distinct CDR3 sequences; less than 20% were seen once. Germline lookup yields CDR1 MNHEY and CDR2 SMNVEV (reference sequence). This CDR3 is 16 amino acids long. J gave up 2 bases and V 1 base, and 5 bases lay outside the gene matches. Sequenced here: peripheral blood mononuclear cells (PBMCs), sampled at new diagnosis, from a patient treated with antithyroid drugs. The receptor's source is a female donor with Graves disease. This sequence joins TRBV27 and TRBJ2-1, with 7 bases aligning to TRBD1. The CDR3 reads CASSLWTGSAYNEQFF. CDR3 sequence (DNA): TGTGCCAGCAGTTTATGGACAGGAAGTGCCTACAATGAGCAGTTCTTC.